The T cell receptor (beta chain) under discussion was sequenced for a study of T cell responses to AZD1222 COVID-19 vaccine. Study-level points and caveats: Repertoire sampling occurred only after the peak T cell response.

As for this clone: No antigen is known for it.

Sequencing used immunoSEQ multiplex PCR; TCRdb keeps in-frame clones, though not all of them. The repertoire holds around 110,000 clones, approximately 90% seen once, with around 20% in the top ten. The CDR3 sequence is 15 residues long. Germline lookup yields CDR1 SGHRS and CDR2 YFSETQ. The ends lost 4 bases at V and 0 bases at J; junction bases unmatched: 3. This material consisted of peripheral blood, taken on day 0 of AZD1222 vaccination. The chain recombines TRBV5-1 with TRBJ2-5, with 10 bases identical to TRBD1. This TCR was sampled from an adult in good health. The CDR3 loop reads CASSPGTGDQETQYF. The CDR3 DNA sequence: TGCGCCAGCAGCCCCGGGACAGGGGACCAAGAGACCCAGTACTTC.